These 19 T cell receptor beta chains share one sample of origin, sequenced in a study of T-cell reconstitution after alpha-beta-depleted transplantation in children. A TCRbeta library incorporating unique molecular identifiers was prepared. TCRdb reprocessed the PCR reads with MiXCR, giving one entry per CDR3 protein. This sample yields more than 300,000 distinct CDR3 sequences, of which around 15% are seen a single time; around 38% belongs to the top ten. The sample here was PBMCs, mostly from graft donor cells, taken 360 days after TCRalphabeta/CD19-depleted stem cell transplant. The receptor source for this set is a male patient between 2 and 10 years old who had a stem cell transplant for acute lymphoblastic leukemia, so the T cells may come from the graft donor.

This clonotype was found a few times. This chain uses TRBV4-2 with TRBJ2-3; TRBD2 might be the D (5 bases). V shed 3 bases and J shed 6 bases, with 19 bases lying between them. CDR3 length: 16 residues. CDR1 and CDR2 (germline): LGHNA, YNFKEQ. DNA of the CDR3: TGTGCCAGCAGCCAGGAACCACTAGTCCGGTCGGATACGCAGTATTTT. Its translation: CASSQEPLVRSDTQYF.

This clonotype has ten or more counts. The chain employs TRBV7-9 and TRBJ2-3; D possibly corresponds to TRBD2 (6 bases). V lost 1 base, J lost 1 base, and 12 bases lay in between. The CDR3 is 16 residues long. Germline assignment: CDR1 SEHNR and CDR2 FQNEAQ (reference sequence). CDR3 bases: TGTGCCAGCAGCTTAGTCGGGGAGGAACGCACAGATACGCAGTATTTT. Its protein is CASSLVGEERTDTQYF.

This clonotype was counted only a few times. The chain employs TRBV5-1 and TRBJ1-3, with D uncertain. V lost 4 bases to trimming and J lost 0 bases, with 5 bases between them. This CDR3 has 13 amino acids. Per the germline V gene, CDR1 is SGHRS and CDR2 is YFSETQ. CDR3 in DNA: TGCGCCAGCAGCCGACTCTCTGGAAACACCATATATTTT. Translating gives CASSRLSGNTIYF.

This chain joins TRBV5-5 and TRBJ1-5; no reliable D call. V gave up 2 bases and J gave up 0 bases, with 9 bases separating them. CDR1 is SGHKS and CDR2 is YYEKEE in the germline V gene (reference sequence). The CDR3 has 15 amino acids. CDR3 residues: CASSFPFNSNQPQHF. CDR3 bases: TGTGCCAGCAGCTTCCCTTTCAATAGCAATCAGCCCCAGCATTTT.

V gene TRBV7-3 combines with J gene TRBJ2-3, with unresolved D. CDR3 length: 16 amino acids. Germline CDR1 reads SGHTA; CDR2 reads FQGTGA. V was clipped by 3 bases and J by 2 bases, with 15 bases between them. CDR3 nucleotide sequence: TGTGCCAGCAGCTTGCTGCAATCCCCATACACAGATACGCAGTATTTT. This sequence encodes CASSLLQSPYTDTQYF.

In this sample, this clonotype turned up many times. The V call is TRBV29-1, the J call TRBJ2-4, with D perhaps TRBD1 (7 bases). The CDR3 runs 15 residues. Germline V gene sequence: CDR1 SQVTM, CDR2 ANQGSEA. V was shortened by 6 bases and J by 8 bases, with 23 bases between the two germline ends. The CDR3 loop reads CSVKSDPTRGDIQYF. As DNA, the CDR3 is TGCAGCGTCAAATCCGACCCGACCAGGGGGGACATTCAGTACTTC.

This clonotype was seen a handful of times. The chain recombines TRBV12-3 or TRBV12-4 with TRBJ2-1; 9 bases are shared with TRBD2. Unmatched junction bases numbered 10, after V lost 11 bases and J lost 2 bases. CDR3 length: 15 amino acids. Here the CDR3 DNA reads TGTGCCTGCAATAGCGGGAGTCATACCTACAATGAGCAGTTCTTC. This encodes CACNSGSHTYNEQFF.

In DNA, the CDR3 is TGCAGCGCCCGCCCCAGGACAGGGATAGAGACCCAGTACTTC. Translated, it gives CSARPRTGIETQYF. V gene TRBV29-1 combines with J gene TRBJ2-5; 8 bases line up with TRBD1. Germline V gene sequence: CDR1 SQVTM, CDR2 ANQGSEA. This CDR3 contains 14 residues. V lost 7 bases to trimming and J lost 4 bases; unmatched junction nucleotides: 11.

The genes are TRBV28 and TRBJ2-7; no reliable D call. The CDR3 totals 11 residues. Germline CDR1 is MDHEN and CDR2 is SYDVKM. V was pared by 5 bases and J by 6 bases, with 8 bases between. This CDR3 is CASSTLSEQYF. CDR3 sequence (DNA): TGTGCCAGCAGTACCCTTAGCGAGCAGTACTTC.

This clonotype was seen only a few times. The rearrangement uses TRBV5-6 and TRBJ2-5, with 8 bases lining up with TRBD1. Looked up from germline, CDR1 is SGHDT and CDR2 is YYEEEE. There are 15 residues in the CDR3. Germline trimming cut 1 base from V and 5 bases from J; bases unmatched to any gene: 7. The CDR3 reads CASSLRGRGRETQYF. In nucleotides, the CDR3 is TGTGCCAGCAGCTTGAGGGGCAGGGGGCGCGAGACCCAGTACTTC.

This clonotype was seen a handful of times. This rearrangement joins TRBV15 to TRBJ2-1; D not certain. V was clipped by 0 bases and J by 6 bases, with 9 bases between them. The CDR3 runs 14 residues. Germline V lookup: CDR1 LNHNV, CDR2 YYDKDF (reference sequence). The DNA of the CDR3 is TGTGCCACCAGCAGAGACCCCATTGGCAATGAGCAGTTCTTC. This translates into CATSRDPIGNEQFF.

Only a few counts were recorded for this clonotype. This chain connects TRBV25-1 to TRBJ2-7; D possibly corresponds to TRBD2 (6 bases). V lost 7 bases, J lost 3 bases, and 16 bases lay in between. The CDR3 has 14 amino acids. CDR1 is MGHDK, CDR2 SYGVNS, per germline. The CDR3: CASKKEGNFYEQYF. CDR3 nucleotide sequence: TGTGCCAGCAAGAAGGAGGGGAATTTCTACGAGCAGTACTTC.

The chain uses TRBV29-1 and TRBJ1-1; D not resolved. V lost 6 bases and J lost 0, with 11 bases in between. This CDR3 is built from 13 residues. Germline V gene lookup returns CDR1 SQVTM and CDR2 ANQGSEA. The CDR3 loop is CSVAGAMNTEAFF. CDR3 bases: TGCAGCGTCGCAGGAGCCATGAACACTGAAGCTTTCTTT.

This clonotype was detected many times. This chain uses TRBV4-2 with TRBJ2-1, with a possible D match to TRBD2 (6 bases). CDR3 size: 17 residues. V dropped 0 bases and J dropped 2 bases, with 14 bases sitting between them. The germline CDR1 and CDR2 sequences are LGHNA and YNFKEQ. The DNA for the CDR3 is TGTGCCAGCAGCCAAGACCCGACTAGTCTCGCCTACAATGAGCAGTTCTTC. Translating gives CASSQDPTSLAYNEQFF.

The chain joins TRBV7-6 to TRBJ2-2; D is unclear. The V gene lost 6 bases and the J gene lost 1 base, with 12 bases spanning the gap. Germline CDR1 reads SGHVS; CDR2 reads FNYEAQ. The CDR3 has 15 residues. Here the CDR3 DNA reads TGTGCCAGCAGGACCGTGGGTGAGAACACCGGGGAGCTGTTTTTT. Protein sequence: CASRTVGENTGELFF. The whole variable domain, remainder taken from reference TRBV7-6 and TRBJ2-2, is GAGVSQSPRYKVTKRGQDVALRCDPISGHVSLYWYRQALGQGPEFLTYFNYEAQQDKSGLPNDRFSAERPEGSISTLTIQRTEQRDSAMYRCASRTVGENTGELFFGEGSRLTVL.

This clonotype turned up a few times. The V and J genes are TRBV6-2 or TRBV6-3 and TRBJ2-6; 7 bases line up with TRBD1. Losses at the gene ends were 4 bases for V and 2 bases for J; bases not matched to a gene: 8. Germline V gene data show CDR1 as MNHEY and CDR2 as SVGEGT. The CDR3 spans 17 residues. CDR3 region: CASSFHPTGTGANVLTF. CDR3 DNA: TGTGCCAGCAGTTTCCACCCGACAGGGACTGGGGCCAACGTCCTGACTTTC.

The chain has TRBV6-1 and TRBJ1-3, with D uncertain. This CDR3 region has 12 residues. The germline gives CDR1 MNHNS, CDR2 SASEGT. The V end was cut by 2 bases, the J end by 9 bases, with 8 bases between. CDR3 loop: CASSEQSFTIYF. The CDR3 DNA is TGTGCCAGCAGTGAACAATCCTTCACCATATATTTT.

This clonotype was seen ten or more times. V usage is TRBV5-1 and J usage is TRBJ2-7; 11 bases map to TRBD1. From germline, CDR1 is SGHRS and CDR2 YFSETQ. CDR3 size: 18 residues. V lost 1 base to trimming and J lost 3 bases; unmatched junction nucleotides: 12. The chain's CDR3 is CASSLPPLGQGADYEQYF. CDR3 in DNA: TGCGCCAGCAGCTTGCCTCCTCTTGGACAGGGGGCGGACTACGAGCAGTACTTC.

There are many counts of this clonotype. The V call is TRBV5-1, the J call TRBJ2-2; D is ambiguous. Germline CDR1 reads SGHRS; CDR2 reads YFSETQ. The CDR3 runs to 12 residues. V lost 4 bases to trimming and J lost 1 base, with 2 bases between them. CDR3 nucleotides: TGCGCCAGCAGCGTGAACACCGGGGAGCTGTTTTTT. It encodes CASSVNTGELFF.